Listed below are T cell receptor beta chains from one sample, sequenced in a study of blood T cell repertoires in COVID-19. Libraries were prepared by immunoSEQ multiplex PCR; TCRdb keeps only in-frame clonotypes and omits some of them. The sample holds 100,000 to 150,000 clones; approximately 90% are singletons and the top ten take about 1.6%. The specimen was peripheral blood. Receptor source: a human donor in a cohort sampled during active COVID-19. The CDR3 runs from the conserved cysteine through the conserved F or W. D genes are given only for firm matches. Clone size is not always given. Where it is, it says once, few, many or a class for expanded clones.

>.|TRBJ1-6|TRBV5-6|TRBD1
TGTGCCAGCAGCTCCAGGGGGCTTAATTCACCCCTCCACTTT
CASSSRGLNSPLHF
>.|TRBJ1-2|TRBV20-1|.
TGCAGTGCTCCGCTATCCTATGGCTACACCTTC
CSAPLSYGYTF
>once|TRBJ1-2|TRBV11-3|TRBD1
TGTGCCAGCAGCGTCCCACCGAAGGGACAGCAAAACTATGGCTACACCTTC
CASSVPPKGQQNYGYTF
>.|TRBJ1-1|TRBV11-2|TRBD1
TGTGCCAGCAGCCCTACAGGGGGCGGCACTGAAGCTTTCTTT
CASSPTGGGTEAFF
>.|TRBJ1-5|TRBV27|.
TGTGCCAGCAGTTTAACAACCTTGAGCAATCAGCCCCAGCATTTT
CASSLTTLSNQPQHF
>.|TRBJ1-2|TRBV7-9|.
TGTGCCAGCAGCAAGGCATTGGGCGACTATGGCTACACCTTC
CASSKALGDYGYTF
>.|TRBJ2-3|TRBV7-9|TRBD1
TGTGCCAGCGGGAGGGGGACAGGGGGCCGAGATACGCAGTATTTT
CASGRGTGGRDTQYF
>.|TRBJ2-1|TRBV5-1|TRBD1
TGCGCCAGCAGCCCTGGGACAGATTACAATGAGCAGTTCTTC
CASSPGTDYNEQFF
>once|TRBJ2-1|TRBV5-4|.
TGTGCCAGCAGCTTGGCTAGCGCTGGCAATGAGCAGTTCTTC
CASSLASAGNEQFF
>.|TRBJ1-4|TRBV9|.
TGTGCCAGCAGCGCCGAGGGAGGATCTGAAAAACTGTTTTTT
CASSAEGGSEKLFF
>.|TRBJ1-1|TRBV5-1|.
TGCGCCAGCAGCTTGACAGGGTGGATGAACACTGAAGCTTTCTTT
CASSLTGWMNTEAFF
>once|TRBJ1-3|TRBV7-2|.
TGTGCCAGCAGCCAAACCGGACAGCCTGGAAACACCATATATTTT
CASSQTGQPGNTIYF
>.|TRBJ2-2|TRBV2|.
TGTGCCAGCAACCCTGCGTCGGGGTCCACCGGGGAGCTGTTTTTT
CASNPASGSTGELFF
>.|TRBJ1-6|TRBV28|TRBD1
TGTGCCAGCAGGGTGACAGGGGGGAATTCACCCCTCCACTTT
CASRVTGGNSPLHF
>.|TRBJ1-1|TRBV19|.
TGTGCCAGTAGTAGGAGGGACACTGAAGCTTTCTTT
CASSRRDTEAFF
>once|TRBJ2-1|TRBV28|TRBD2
TGTGCCAGCAGTCTAACACTCGGGACTAGCGCAAACTCCTACAATGAGCAGTTCTTC
CASSLTLGTSANSYNEQFF
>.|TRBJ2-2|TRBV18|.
TGTGCCAGCTCAGTTCAGGGAGGCGCGAACACCGGGGAGCTGTTTTTT
CASSVQGGANTGELFF
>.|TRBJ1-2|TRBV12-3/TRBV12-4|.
TGTGCCAGCACCAAAACCAGGGTAGGAGGCTACACCTTC
CASTKTRVGGYTF
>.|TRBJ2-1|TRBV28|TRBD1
TGTGCCAGCAGTTCACCTTCCCGGGACAGGGGCTACAATGAGCAGTTCTTC
CASSSPSRDRGYNEQFF
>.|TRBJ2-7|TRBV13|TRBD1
TGTGCCAGCAGCTTCGGACAGGGCGGGACCTACGAGCAGTACTTC
CASSFGQGGTYEQYF
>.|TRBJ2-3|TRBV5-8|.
TGTGCCAGCAGGTCGGGAACTTATACGCAGTATTTT
CASRSGTYTQYF
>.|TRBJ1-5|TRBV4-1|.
TGCGCCAGCAGCCTGGACAATAGCAATCAGCCCCAGCATTTT
CASSLDNSNQPQHF
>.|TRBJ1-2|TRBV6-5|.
TGTGCCAGCAGCTCCAGGGAGGACTATGGCTACACCTTC
CASSSREDYGYTF
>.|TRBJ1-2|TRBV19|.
TGTGCCAGTAGCAACAGGGTGGCCTATGGCTACACCTTC
CASSNRVAYGYTF
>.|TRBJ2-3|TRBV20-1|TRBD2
TGCAGTGCTAGTAGTCTAGCGGGAGGGAAAGATACGCAGTATTTT
CSASSLAGGKDTQYF
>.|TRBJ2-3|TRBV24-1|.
TGTGCCACCAGTGATTTGCAGGTCGGAGATACGCAGTATTTT
CATSDLQVGDTQYF
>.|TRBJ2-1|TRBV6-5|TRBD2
TGTGCCAGCAGCTACGCGGGGGGGTCCTACAATGAGCAGTTCTTC
CASSYAGGSYNEQFF
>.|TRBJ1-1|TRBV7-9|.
TGTGCCAGCAGCTTAGATCCAGGGAACACTGAAGCTTTCTTT
CASSLDPGNTEAFF
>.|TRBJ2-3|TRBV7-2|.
TGTGCCAGCAGCTTATCAGGGATAAGCACAGATACGCAGTATTTT
CASSLSGISTDTQYF
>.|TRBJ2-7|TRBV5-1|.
TGCGCCAGCAGCTTGGCCGAGGGGGGGGAAGCCTACGAGCAGTACTTC
CASSLAEGGEAYEQYF
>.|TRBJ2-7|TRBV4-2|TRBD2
TGTGCCAGCAGCCAAGCTGGGTTCCCTAGCGGACCCTACGAGCAGTACTTC
CASSQAGFPSGPYEQYF
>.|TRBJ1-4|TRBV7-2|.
TGTGCCAGCAGCTTAGAAGGGGGGGGCGTCGGTGAAAAACTGTTTTTT
CASSLEGGGVGEKLFF
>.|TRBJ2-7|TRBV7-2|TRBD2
TGTGCCAGCAGCTTAGTTGGGGGGGACTCCTACGAGCAGTACTTC
CASSLVGGDSYEQYF
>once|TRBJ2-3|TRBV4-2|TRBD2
TGTGCCAGCAGCCAAGATGGAGCTAGCGGGGGGCCAGATACGCAGTATTTT
CASSQDGASGGPDTQYF
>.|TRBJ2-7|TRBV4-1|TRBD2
TGCGCCAGCAGCCGCGGCGTGGGGGAGGGCCCTGGGGAGCAGTACTTC
CASSRGVGEGPGEQYF
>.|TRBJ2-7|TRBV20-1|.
TGCAGTGCTAGTAGCCCGGAAACAGGGCTACGCGAGCAGTACTTC
CSASSPETGLREQYF
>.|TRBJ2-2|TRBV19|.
TGTGCCAGTAGTTATACCGGGACATCGTACACCGGGGAGCTGTTTTTT
CASSYTGTSYTGELFF
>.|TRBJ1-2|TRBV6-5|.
TGTGCCAGCAGTATGCCGGGTAACTATGGCTACACCTTC
CASSMPGNYGYTF
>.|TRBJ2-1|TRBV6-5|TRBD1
TGTGCCACTGGGACAGGTCGTTACAATGAGCAGTTCTTC
CATGTGRYNEQFF
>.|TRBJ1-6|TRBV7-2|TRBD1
TGTGCCAGCAGCTTAGGACAGGGGGGGAATTCACCCCTCCACTTT
CASSLGQGGNSPLHF
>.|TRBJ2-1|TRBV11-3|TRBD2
TGTGCCAGCAGCTCAGGTCGGGGGGGGCCTTACAATGAGCAGTTCTTC
CASSSGRGGPYNEQFF